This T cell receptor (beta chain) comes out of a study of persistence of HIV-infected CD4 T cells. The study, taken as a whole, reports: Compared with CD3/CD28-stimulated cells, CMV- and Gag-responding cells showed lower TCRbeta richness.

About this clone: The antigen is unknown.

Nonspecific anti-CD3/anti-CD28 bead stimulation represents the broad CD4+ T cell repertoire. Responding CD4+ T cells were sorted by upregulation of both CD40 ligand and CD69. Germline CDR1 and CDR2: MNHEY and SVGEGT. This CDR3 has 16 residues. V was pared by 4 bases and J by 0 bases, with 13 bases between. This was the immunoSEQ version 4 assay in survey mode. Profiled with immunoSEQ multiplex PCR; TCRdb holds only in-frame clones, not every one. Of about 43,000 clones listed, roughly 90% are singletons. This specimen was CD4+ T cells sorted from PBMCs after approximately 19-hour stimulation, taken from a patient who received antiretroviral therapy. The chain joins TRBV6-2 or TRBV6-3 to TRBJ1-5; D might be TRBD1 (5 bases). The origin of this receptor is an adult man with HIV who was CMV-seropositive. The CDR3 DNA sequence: TGTGCCAGCAGTTCCTTAGGGGTGAATAGCAATCAGCCCCAGCATTTT. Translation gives CASSSLGVNSNQPQHF.